This T cell receptor (beta chain) was profiled in a study of regulatory T cells in long-lasting Graves disease. Both iRepertoire HTBI primers and Arm-PCR of CDR3 regions were used to build the TCR beta libraries. MiXCR, applied by TCRdb to the multiplex PCR reads, yields one record per CDR3 protein. There are around 400,000 distinct CDR3 sequences in the sample; roughly 15% occur only once, and over 20% lies in the top ten. Study results and caveats: Persistent Graves' patients had lower TCR diversity than newly diagnosed ones.

About this clonotype: Its specificity is unknown. A much larger clone differs by one base, so this may be a read error.

Sample time point: newly diagnosed GD, antithyroid drugs for less than 3 months. Preparation of the TCR library used RNA extracted from PBMCs. American Thyroid Association guidelines were used to diagnose Graves' disease. The receptor was isolated from a female donor with Graves disease. This material consisted of peripheral blood mononuclear cells (PBMCs), taken at new diagnosis, from a patient treated with antithyroid drugs.

The CDR3 DNA follows: TGTGCCTCTACCTTCAAATATATTTACACTGAAGCTTTCTTT. Amino acid sequence: CASTFKYIYTEAFF. The rearrangement links TRBV30 to TRBJ1-1; D is ambiguous. CDR1 GTSNPN and CDR2 SVGIG come from the germline V gene (reference sequence). V lost 7 bases and J lost 3, with 18 bases in between. The CDR3 consists of 14 residues.